This T cell receptor beta chain was recovered during a study of Ad26.COV2.S vaccination and SARS-CoV-2 variants. Study at large: Participants got Ad26.COV2.S intramuscularly, once or twice 56 days apart. Study-wide findings and caveats: Whether participants received vaccine or placebo, their non-spike TCR breadth was similar.

CDR1 is MDHEN, CDR2 SYDVKM, per germline. This CDR3 spans 14 amino acids. Trimming took 5 bases from V and 6 from J, leaving 14 bases between them. Libraries were prepared by immunoSEQ multiplex PCR; TCRdb keeps only in-frame clonotypes and omits some of them. The data show 360,000 or so clones, around nine tenths seen once. Regarding this clone: Its antigen is still unknown.

Stated treatment: roughly 19 received Ad26.COV2.S at low or high dose, single or two shots; roughly five received placebo; per-sample allocation not given. After the first vaccine or placebo injection, samples were drawn on day 63. This specimen consisted of peripheral blood, obtained in a trial of Ad26.COV2.S vaccine versus placebo. The chain uses TRBV28 and TRBJ1-5, with a weak D call TRBD1 (6 bases). The clonotype comes from a person aged 18-65 years who received the Ad26.COV2.S COVID-19 vaccine or a placebo. The CDR3 reads CASSMQGLAQPQHF. CDR3 nucleotide sequence: TGTGCCAGCAGTATGCAGGGGCTGGCTCAGCCCCAGCATTTT.